This passage covers 14 T cell receptor beta chains from one sample sequenced in a study of blood T cell repertoires in COVID-19. Using immunoSEQ multiplex PCR, the repertoire was profiled, and TCRdb retains in-frame clones only, with some absent. The table lists tens of thousands of clones, roughly 95% of them singletons, with approximately 4.3% in the top ten. The sequenced sample was peripheral blood. These receptors were collected from a human donor with active COVID-19. The donor label of this sample is uncertain.

The gene calls are TRBV21-1 and TRBJ2-7; TRBD1, the table's D call, was not compared with the DNA. TRBV21-1 has pseudogene status. The length of the CDR3 is 15 residues. The CDR3 nucleotides are TGTGCCAGCAGCAAAGCTGGACAGGGTGCCTACGAGCAGTACTTC. Protein product: CASSKAGQGAYEQYF.

This clone was seen only once. The chain couples TRBV9 to TRBJ1-3; possible D gene TRBD1, 5 bases. V was trimmed by 3 bases and J by 4 bases, leaving 11 bases between them. This CDR3 region has 14 residues. The V gene's germline CDR1 is SGDLS and CDR2 YYNGEE. The chain's CDR3 is CASSATGGGNTIYF. DNA for the CDR3: TGTGCCAGCAGCGCCACGGGGGGGGGAAACACCATATATTTT.

The rearrangement uses TRBV28 and TRBJ2-7, with TRBD1 matching 7 bases. The CDR3 has 13 amino acids. The germline V gene has CDR1 MDHEN and CDR2 SYDVKM. The V and J ends lost 8 bases and 6 bases, in that order; junction bases with no gene match: 10. CDR3 region: CASCSGQSTEQYF. The CDR3 DNA sequence: TGTGCCAGCTGCTCGGGACAGTCAACCGAGCAGTACTTC.

V is TRBV27 and J is TRBJ2-3, with D possibly TRBD2 on 7 matching bases. V lost 2 bases and J 5 bases, leaving 17 bases between the germline ends. Germline V gene lookup returns CDR1 MNHEY and CDR2 SMNVEV (reference sequence). CDR3 length: 16 amino acids. DNA for the CDR3: TGTGCCAGCAGTTTAGGGGGCGGGAGAGAGGGAGATACGCAGTATTTT. Its protein is CASSLGGGREGDTQYF.

The chain combines TRBV7-2 with TRBJ1-5; D not certain. There are 14 residues in the CDR3. The V and J ends lost 2 bases and 0 bases respectively, with 5 bases between them. CDR1 is SGHTA, CDR2 FQGNSA, per germline. Written as DNA, the CDR3 is TGTGCCAGCAGCTTAACTTATAGCAATCAGCCCCAGCATTTT. This translates into CASSLTYSNQPQHF.

V usage is TRBV12-5 and J usage is TRBJ2-4; D is ambiguous. The germline CDR1 and CDR2 sequences are LGHNT and FRNRAP. Trimming took off 3 bases at V and 4 bases at J, with 7 bases between the two ends. The CDR3 runs to 13 residues. The CDR3: CASGFYLKNIQYF. CDR3 in DNA: TGTGCTAGTGGTTTTTACCTAAAAAACATTCAGTACTTC.

The chain couples TRBV5-1 to TRBJ1-1; maybe TRBD1 (5 bases). V was trimmed by 1 base and J by 2 bases, leaving 9 bases between them. Germline-derived CDR1 and CDR2 are SGHRS and YFSETQ. The CDR3 covers 14 residues. For the CDR3, the DNA is TGCGCCAGCAGCTTGCGACAGACAAACACTGAAGCTTTCTTT. This encodes CASSLRQTNTEAFF.

The chain couples TRBV28 to TRBJ1-3; D unresolved. The CDR3 runs 15 residues. Germline lookup yields CDR1 MDHEN and CDR2 SYDVKM. Trimming removed 7 bases at V and 4 bases at J, with 17 bases between. The chain's CDR3 is CASTNIRRKGNTIYF. The CDR3 bases are TGTGCCAGCACCAATATTAGAAGAAAAGGAAACACCATATATTTT.

Concerning this clone itself: At the DNA level, this CDR3 is encoded by other sequences in the same sample as well. The chain combines TRBV28 with TRBJ2-7; maybe TRBD1 (5 bases). Trimming removed 3 bases from V and 0 bases from J, with 9 bases in between. CDR1 is MDHEN and CDR2 is SYDVKM in the germline V gene. The CDR3 loop spans 14 amino acids. The CDR3 sequence: CASSFSRVSYEQYF. CDR3 sequence (DNA): TGTGCCAGCAGTTTTTCCAGGGTCTCCTACGAGCAGTACTTC.

The chain employs TRBV19 and TRBJ1-2, with D possibly matching TRBD1 (5 bases). CDR1 LNHDA and CDR2 SQIVND come from the germline V gene (reference sequence). Between the trimmed V and J ends, which lost 8 bases and 0 bases, there was a span of 13 bases. This CDR3 region has 14 residues. This chain's CDR3 is CASGFRQTNYGYTF. For the CDR3, the DNA is TGTGCCAGTGGTTTCCGACAGACTAACTATGGCTACACCTTC.

The chain links TRBV14 to TRBJ2-5; possible D gene TRBD2, 5 bases. CDR1 and CDR2 (germline): SGHDN, FVKESK. This CDR3 has 11 residues. V dropped 5 bases and J dropped 13 bases, with 14 bases sitting between them. In nucleotides, the CDR3 is TGTGCCAGCAGCGCCGGGGAAAAACGGTACTTC. Its protein is CASSAGEKRYF.

CDR3 coding DNA: TGTGCCACCAGCAGAGATAAGAACAGGGGAACCGGGGAGCTGTTTTTT. This codes for CATSRDKNRGTGELFF. The chain joins TRBV15 to TRBJ2-2, with TRBD1 matching 7 bases. Per germline, CDR1 LNHNV and CDR2 YYDKDF (reference sequence). V lost 0 bases to trimming and J lost 5 bases; unmatched junction nucleotides: 6. There are 16 residues in the CDR3.

The V and J genes are TRBV2 and TRBJ2-2, with TRBD1 matching 9 bases. Germline V gene sequence: CDR1 SNHLY, CDR2 FYNNEI. The V segment lost 3 bases and the J segment 3 bases; nucleotides outside the gene matches: 2. The CDR3 length is 15 residues. Here the CDR3 reads CASSETGGDTGELFF. The CDR3 DNA is TGTGCCAGCAGTGAGACAGGGGGTGACACCGGGGAGCTGTTTTTT.

The count of this clone is one. V and J are TRBV29-1 and TRBJ2-5, with D possibly TRBD2 on 6 matching bases. This CDR3 is built from 11 residues. Trimming cost V 7 bases and J 7 bases, with 13 bases left between them. Germline values: CDR1 SQVTM, CDR2 ANQGSEA. DNA for the CDR3: TGCAGCGGGGCGGGGACTGGGACCCAGTACTTC. This encodes CSGAGTGTQYF.